The rows below give T cell receptor beta chains drawn from one sample of a study of blood T cell repertoires in COVID-19. Profiled with immunoSEQ multiplex PCR; TCRdb holds only in-frame clones, not every one. The sample shows roughly 240,000 clones, more than 70% of them seen only once. Material for sequencing was PBMCs or T cells enriched from blood (not recorded which). The receptors come from a woman in her fifties or sixties who had recovered from COVID-19. CDR3s leave out the opening cysteine and the closing phenylalanine or tryptophan. The order of the fields is V gene, J gene, D gene, CDR3 protein. A D gene is named only where the DNA matches it firmly.

v_call: TRBV2
j_call: TRBJ1-5
d_call: TRBD1
cdr3_aa: ASSLRDSTNQPQH

v_call: TRBV11-2
j_call: TRBJ1-3
d_call: .
cdr3_aa: ASSFLRGGGYGNTIY

v_call: TRBV6-5
j_call: TRBJ2-3
d_call: .
cdr3_aa: ASTSPGNTQY

v_call: TRBV4-2
j_call: TRBJ2-7
d_call: TRBD2
cdr3_aa: ASSQDILAGDEQY

v_call: TRBV7-8
j_call: TRBJ1-6
d_call: .
cdr3_aa: ASSLGPQDSPLH

v_call: TRBV19
j_call: TRBJ1-5
d_call: .
cdr3_aa: ASTLGNREGQPQH

v_call: TRBV5-1
j_call: TRBJ1-3
d_call: .
cdr3_aa: ASSPQGSGNTIY

v_call: TRBV19
j_call: TRBJ1-3
d_call: .
cdr3_aa: ASSFQASSGNTIY

v_call: TRBV5-4
j_call: TRBJ1-1
d_call: .
cdr3_aa: ASSLGRDLTLNTEAF

v_call: TRBV10-1
j_call: TRBJ1-1
d_call: .
cdr3_aa: ASTLGGDRGTEAF

v_call: TRBV25-1
j_call: TRBJ2-1
d_call: .
cdr3_aa: ASSEWSEADEQF

v_call: TRBV5-1
j_call: TRBJ1-1
d_call: .
cdr3_aa: ASYRTAEQTEAF

v_call: TRBV4-2
j_call: TRBJ1-2
d_call: .
cdr3_aa: ASSQAGNNYGYT

v_call: TRBV12-5
j_call: TRBJ2-1
d_call: .
cdr3_aa: ASGLSYNEQF

v_call: TRBV27
j_call: TRBJ1-5
d_call: .
cdr3_aa: ASSPSTLADFNQPQH

v_call: TRBV29-1
j_call: TRBJ2-1
d_call: .
cdr3_aa: SGHHNEQF

v_call: TRBV7-9
j_call: TRBJ1-2
d_call: .
cdr3_aa: ASSLEGVVTGYT

v_call: TRBV10-3
j_call: TRBJ1-5
d_call: .
cdr3_aa: AISVGHSGSNQPQH

v_call: TRBV7-8
j_call: TRBJ2-1
d_call: .
cdr3_aa: ASSYGTASDEQF

v_call: TRBV13
j_call: TRBJ1-1
d_call: TRBD1
cdr3_aa: ASSSEGQGFTEAF

v_call: TRBV29-1
j_call: TRBJ2-1
d_call: TRBD1
cdr3_aa: SAPGGTRTIEQF

v_call: TRBV13
j_call: TRBJ1-1
d_call: .
cdr3_aa: ASSERQTNTEAF

v_call: TRBV28
j_call: TRBJ1-6
d_call: .
cdr3_aa: ASSLLRGILGNSPLH

v_call: TRBV6-5
j_call: TRBJ2-6
d_call: .
cdr3_aa: ASSYSTGWGANVLT

v_call: TRBV7-8
j_call: TRBJ1-5
d_call: TRBD1
cdr3_aa: ASSPAQGDQPQH

v_call: TRBV27
j_call: TRBJ2-3
d_call: TRBD1
cdr3_aa: ASAPDRATDTQY